This entry is about one T cell receptor (beta chain). These data originate in a study of blood T cell repertoires in COVID-19. Study summary: Collection of acute and convalescent COVID-19 samples took place in the United States, Italy and Spain. Sources were T cells, B-cell-depleted T cells, or PBMCs; the material itself was cDNA or gDNA.

The CDR3 length is 15 residues. After removal of 1 base from V and 6 bases from J, the junction contained 9 bases not matched to a gene. Germline-derived CDR1 and CDR2 are SGHVS and FQNEAQ. Per the authors' pipeline: Reference gene primers were amplified, and this amplification served to estimate nucleated cell counts. Repertoires were generated with immunoSEQ multiplex PCR, while TCRdb's copy carries only in-frame clones and drops some. V and J calls and clone size are copied from that table; D and trimming were computed from the DNA. The sample has some 120,000 clones, around nine tenths seen once.

The sequence was obtained from a man aged 50 to 60 with acute or convalescent COVID-19. Material for sequencing was peripheral blood. This sequence joins TRBV7-8 and TRBJ2-7, with TRBD1 identical over 7 bases. The CDR3 bases are TGTGCCAGCAGCTTAGAGACAGGGATACCTTTCGAGCAGTACTTC. Its protein is CASSLETGIPFEQYF.